This T cell receptor (beta chain) was obtained from a study of long-term antiretroviral therapy in people with HIV. Turning to the study itself: The 2015 immediate-ART recommendation was preceded by the earliest samples by about a decade. Study-wide findings and caveats: The repertoire was dominated at all time points by clones expanded before ART.

Worth noting for this clone: Its cognate antigen is unknown.

At the survey level, the v3.0 immunoSEQ assay was run. Profiled with immunoSEQ multiplex PCR; TCRdb holds only in-frame clones, not every one. The sample has tens of thousands of clones, approximately 85% seen once. Participants with HIV, all of them, were treated in the United States. Germline V gene lookup returns CDR1 MNHEY and CDR2 SVGAGI. This CDR3 has 12 residues. With 5 bases removed from V and 9 bases from J, the gap between germline ends came to 11 bases. The clonotype was recovered from a man aged 18 to 30 with HIV. This sample comprised unsorted PBMCs, obtained 0.8 years before starting antiretroviral therapy. The chain employs TRBV6-5 and TRBJ2-1; D perhaps matches TRBD1 (5 bases). CDR3 nucleotides: TGTGCCAGCAGTACGCTTAGGGGTGAGCAGTTCTTC. Translated, it gives CASSTLRGEQFF.